What follows is one TCR beta chain and its context. Recruits, aged roughly 18 to 89 years, lived in roughly 22 US areas. Participants' own reports of clinical history determined their cohort assignment. CDR1 SGHAT and CDR2 FQNNGV come from the germline V gene. The CDR3 is made up of 15 amino acids. With V trimmed by 3 bases and J by 11 bases, 9 bases remained unmatched. This record comes from a study of blood T cell repertoires in COVID-19. Study-wide context: PBMCs, B-cell-depleted T cells, or T cells were the source of the cDNA or gDNA that made up the material.

The authors' processing: Nucleated cell number was recorded as an estimate derived from reference gene primer amplification. Measured with immunoSEQ multiplex PCR; TCRdb has only the in-frame clones, and not every one. The V and J calls and clone size were taken over from that table, and D and trimming were inferred from the DNA. Altogether more than 200,000 clones are present, approximately 80% being singletons, with the ten largest covering 7% to 8.5%. The genes are TRBV11-2 and TRBJ1-6; TRBD1 aligns across 8 bases. This TCR was recovered from a woman in her thirties or forties with acute COVID-19. Sample: PBMCs or T cells enriched from blood (not recorded which). DNA of the CDR3: TGTGCCAGCAGCTTGTTGCTAGACAGGGGACCACCCCTCCACTTT. Amino acid sequence: CASSLLLDRGPPLHF.